This is a list of T cell receptor beta chains from one sample in a study of T cells in Graves' hyperthyroidism and ophthalmopathy. TCRdb redid the calling of the multiplex PCR reads with MiXCR, one entry per CDR3 protein. The sample carries around 450,000 distinct CDR3 sequences, 15% to 19% recorded once. Sequenced: blood. The source is a woman aged 18-29 years with Graves' hyperthyroidism. Both conserved end residues are part of each CDR3. D genes are given only for firm matches. For some rows the clone size is stated as once, few or many, or as a class when expanded; others skip it.

abundance	d_gene	v_gene	j_gene	CDR3nt	CDR3aa
few	-	TRBV3-1	TRBJ2-6	TGTGCCAGCAGCCAAGATGCAGGGGCGCTCGGGGCCAACGTCCTGACTTTC	CASSQDAGALGANVLTF
many	-	TRBV9	TRBJ2-7	TGTGCCAGCAGCGTAGGTGGCGGGGCTTACGAGCAGTACTTC	CASSVGGGAYEQYF
many	-	TRBV6-2/TRBV6-3	TRBJ2-7	TGTGCCGCCCTGGGGACTTCCTTTTACGAGCAGTACTTC	CAALGTSFYEQYF
many	TRBD1	TRBV20-1	TRBJ2-5	TGCAGTGCTAGCGGGACAGGGAAAGAGACCCAGTACTTC	CSASGTGKETQYF
many	-	TRBV2	TRBJ2-3	TGTGCCAGCAGTTTCTTCCTCACAGATACGCAGTATTTT	CASSFFLTDTQYF
many	-	TRBV19	TRBJ2-7	TGTGCCAGTAGTATAGACGACAGGACGCAGCAGTACTTC	CASSIDDRTQQYF
many	TRBD2	TRBV5-1	TRBJ2-3	TGCGCCAGCAGAGATAGCGGGAGGAGCACAGATACGCAGTATTTT	CASRDSGRSTDTQYF
-	TRBD2	TRBV7-9	TRBJ2-1	TGTGCCAGCAGCTCCTTGCCCGGGCTAGCGGGAGGGCCGTCGTACAATGAGCAGTTCTTC	CASSSLPGLAGGPSYNEQFF
many	-	TRBV3-1	TRBJ2-7	TGTGCCAGCAGCAAAAAGGGGGGTTCCTACGAGCAGTACTTC	CASSKKGGSYEQYF
many	-	TRBV11-2	TRBJ2-7	TGTGCCAGCACCCCCGCCGGGCGCCTCCACGAGCAGTACTTC	CASTPAGRLHEQYF
many	TRBD2	TRBV11-2	TRBJ2-7	TGTGCCAGCAGCTTGCGGGGGGTGGGCGAGCAGTACTTC	CASSLRGVGEQYF
-	-	TRBV7-9	TRBJ2-6	TGTGCCAGCAGCCCCCTTTTAGGGGCTGGGGCCAACGTCCTGACTTTC	CASSPLLGAGANVLTF
many	TRBD1	TRBV12-3/TRBV12-4	TRBJ1-6	TGTGCCAGCAGCCAGGGGGTACGGTCACCCCTCCACTTT	CASSQGVRSPLHF
-	-	TRBV2	TRBJ2-5	TGTGCCAGTTCACAGGAGCAAGAGACCCAGTACTTC	CASSQEQETQYF
few	-	TRBV5-1	TRBJ2-3	TGCGCCAGCAGCTTGCGAGCAGGGGCCCGCACAGATACGCAGTATTTT	CASSLRAGARTDTQYF
many	TRBD1	TRBV11-2	TRBJ1-2	TGTGCCAGCAGCTCGGGACAGACTAACTATGGCTACACCTTC	CASSSGQTNYGYTF
few	TRBD2	TRBV24-1	TRBJ2-7	TGTGCCACCAGTGATTCAAGGGCTAGCGGATACTACGAGCAGTACTTC	CATSDSRASGYYEQYF
few	TRBD1	TRBV9	TRBJ2-2	TGTGCCAGCAGCCTAAAGGGACAGGGTTCCACCGGGGAGCTGTTTTTT	CASSLKGQGSTGELFF
-	-	TRBV20-1	TRBJ2-1	TGCAGTGCTAGAAATAGCGGCCACGAGCAGTTCTTC	CSARNSGHEQFF
few	TRBD1	TRBV19	TRBJ2-3	TGTGCCAGTAGTATCCAAGGGGGCGCGGCGGCAACGCAGTATTTT	CASSIQGGAAATQYF
-	-	TRBV3-1	TRBJ2-1	TGTGCCAGCAGCCAAGATGTAATGAGTTATGAGCAGTTCTTC	CASSQDVMSYEQFF
many	TRBD1	TRBV3-1	TRBJ2-1	TGTGCCAGCAGCCAAGCCCTTACCGGGACAGGCGGTTACAATGAGCAGTTCTTC	CASSQALTGTGGYNEQFF
many	TRBD1	TRBV9	TRBJ1-2	TGTGCCAGCAGCGGCTACACAGGGGGCCCTACCTATGGCTACACCTTC	CASSGYTGGPTYGYTF
many	-	TRBV10-3	TRBJ2-3	TGTGCCATCAGTGAGCGGGGAGCCACAGATACGCAGTATTTT	CAISERGATDTQYF
many	TRBD1	TRBV6-1	TRBJ2-3	TGTGCCAGCAGTTCTAGGACAGGGACTGAAGATACGCAGTATTTT	CASSSRTGTEDTQYF
many	TRBD1	TRBV18	TRBJ1-5	TGTGCCAGCTCACTAGGGACAGGGGTAAATCAGCCCCAGCATTTT	CASSLGTGVNQPQHF
few	TRBD1	TRBV3-1	TRBJ2-6	TGTGCCAGCAGCCTCAGGGACAGGGGGCTCGGATCCCGCAACGTCCTGACTTTC	CASSLRDRGLGSRNVLTF
many	TRBD1	TRBV6-5	TRBJ1-6	TGTGCCAGCAGTTACACGCCCAGGGGGCCCTCACCCCTCCACTTT	CASSYTPRGPSPLHF
few	TRBD1	TRBV18	TRBJ1-5	TGTGCCAGCTCACTCCTCGGGACAGCCAATCAGCCCCAGCATTTT	CASSLLGTANQPQHF
many	-	TRBV7-8	TRBJ2-2	TGTGCCAGCAGCCTCCCGGAGTCCGAGTGGGTCGCCGGGGAGCTGTTTTTT	CASSLPESEWVAGELFF
-	-	TRBV20-1	TRBJ2-7	TGCAGTGCTAGAGATCGGGGCGGGGCCGAGCAGTACTTC	CSARDRGGAEQYF
many	-	TRBV6-6	TRBJ2-3	TGTGCCAGCAGTTCCCGATTAGCGGCCCTGGGTGGTACGCAGTATTTT	CASSSRLAALGGTQYF
many	TRBD1	TRBV5-1	TRBJ2-3	TGCGCCAGCAGCTTGGGACAGGGAAGCACAGATACGCAGTATTTT	CASSLGQGSTDTQYF